Each of the 5 T cell receptor beta chains below was sequenced from the same sample in a study of T cell responses to AZD1222 COVID-19 vaccine. Assay used: immunoSEQ multiplex PCR; TCRdb lists only in-frame clones, some missing. There are about 94,000 clones in the sample; less than 85% occur only once, and around 5% lies in the top ten. The specimen was peripheral blood, collected 28 days after the second AZD1222 dose. The source of these receptors is an adult who received the AZD1222 COVID-19 vaccine.

This clone occurred a few times. The chain has TRBV6-5 and TRBJ1-6; the D gene is possibly TRBD1 (5 bases). Germline CDR1 reads MNHEY; CDR2 reads SVGAGI. The CDR3 extends over 14 amino acids. V was shortened by 2 bases and J by 9 bases, with 11 bases between the two germline ends. The CDR3 is CASSYEGKRSPLHF. The DNA of the CDR3 is TGTGCCAGCAGTTACGAGGGGAAGCGTTCACCCCTCCACTTT.

V usage is TRBV29-1 and J usage is TRBJ1-3, with 7 positions matching TRBD1. The CDR3 runs 14 residues. Germline CDR1 reads SQVTM; CDR2 reads ANQGSEA. V was pared by 3 bases and J by 4 bases, with 6 bases of the junction left unmatched. This CDR3 reads CSVDQGDRGNTIYF. The DNA of the CDR3 is TGCAGCGTTGACCAGGGGGACAGAGGAAACACCATATATTTT. The whole variable domain, filled in from reference TRBV29-1 and TRBJ1-3, reads SAVISQKPSRDICQRGTSLTIQCQVDSQVTMMFWYRQQPGQSLTLIATANQGSEATYESGFVIDKFPISRPNLTFSTLTVSNMSPEDSSIYLCSVDQGDRGNTIYFGEGSWLTVV.

This sequence joins TRBV11-2 and TRBJ1-1; no definite D call. Trimming took 1 base from V and 1 from J, leaving 10 bases between them. The CDR3 has 15 residues. CDR1 and CDR2 (germline): SGHAT, FQNNGV. The CDR3 DNA sequence: TGTGCCAGCAGCTTAGCCGGGAGCCAGAACACTGAAGCTTTCTTT. Residues: CASSLAGSQNTEAFF.

This clone was counted a few times. This rearrangement joins TRBV5-1 to TRBJ2-1, with D possibly TRBD2 on 5 matching bases. The ends were cut back, 4 bases at V and 6 bases at J, with 17 bases in the middle. CDR1 is SGHRS and CDR2 is YFSETQ in the germline V gene. This CDR3 is 15 amino acids long. CDR3 coding DNA: TGCGCCAGCAGCGCCTTTCCTGAGGGCCGCAATGAGCAGTTCTTC. This codes for CASSAFPEGRNEQFF.

The chain combines TRBV13 with TRBJ2-1; TRBD1 matches 9 bases. CDR3 length: 16 residues. The germline V gene encodes CDR1 PRHDT and CDR2 FYEKMQ (reference sequence). Unmatched junction bases numbered 8, after V lost 2 bases and J lost 6 bases. The CDR3 reads CASSLLRDRARNEQFF. The DNA for the CDR3 is TGTGCCAGCAGCTTATTAAGGGACAGGGCCCGCAATGAGCAGTTCTTC.